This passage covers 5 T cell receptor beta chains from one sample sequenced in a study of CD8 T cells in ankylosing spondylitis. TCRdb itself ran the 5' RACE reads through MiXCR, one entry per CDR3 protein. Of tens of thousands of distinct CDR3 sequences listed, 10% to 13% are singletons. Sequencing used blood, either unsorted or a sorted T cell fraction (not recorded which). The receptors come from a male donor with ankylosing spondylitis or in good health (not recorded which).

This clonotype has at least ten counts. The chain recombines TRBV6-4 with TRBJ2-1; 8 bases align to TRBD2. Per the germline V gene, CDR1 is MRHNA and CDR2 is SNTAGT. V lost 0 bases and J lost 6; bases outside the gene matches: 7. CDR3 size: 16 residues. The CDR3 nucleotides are TGTGCCAGCAGTGACTCCGCGGGAGGCCCCATCAATGAGCAGTTCTTC. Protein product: CASSDSAGGPINEQFF.

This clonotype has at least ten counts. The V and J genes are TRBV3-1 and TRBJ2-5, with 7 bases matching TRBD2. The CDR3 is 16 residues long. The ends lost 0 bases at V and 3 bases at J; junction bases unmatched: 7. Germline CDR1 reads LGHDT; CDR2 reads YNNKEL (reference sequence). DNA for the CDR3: TGTGCCAGCAGCCAAGATGGACTAGGAGGGAAAGAGACCCAGTACTTC. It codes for CASSQDGLGGKETQYF.

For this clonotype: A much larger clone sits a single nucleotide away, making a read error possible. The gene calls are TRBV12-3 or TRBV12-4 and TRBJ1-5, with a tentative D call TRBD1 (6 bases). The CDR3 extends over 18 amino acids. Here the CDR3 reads CAISLVVGGLGGNQPQHF. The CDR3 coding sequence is TGTGCCATCAGTTTGGTTGTGGGGGGCCTGGGGGGCAATCAGCCCCAGCATTTT.

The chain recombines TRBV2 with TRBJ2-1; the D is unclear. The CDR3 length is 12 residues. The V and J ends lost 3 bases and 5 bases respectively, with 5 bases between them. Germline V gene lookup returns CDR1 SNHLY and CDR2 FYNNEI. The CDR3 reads CASSDAHNEQFF. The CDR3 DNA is TGTGCCAGCAGTGACGCCCACAATGAGCAGTTCTTC.

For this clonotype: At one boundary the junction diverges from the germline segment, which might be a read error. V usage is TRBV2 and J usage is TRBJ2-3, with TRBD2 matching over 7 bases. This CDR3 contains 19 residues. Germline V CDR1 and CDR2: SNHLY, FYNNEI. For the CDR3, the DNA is TGTGCCATCAGTCCCCCTGGACGGCCGGGACTACCTAGCACAGATACGCAGTATTTT. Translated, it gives CAISPPGRPGLPSTDTQYF.